The next 4 T cell receptor beta chains were all read from a single sample in a study of CD8+CD57+ T cells in acquired aplastic anemia. The template for TCR beta VDJ and CDR3 sequence profiling was genomic DNA. Using its own MiXCR run on the reads, TCRdb lists one record per CDR3 protein. The table records fewer than 100,000 distinct CDR3 sequences, about half of them present only once. Material: sorted CD4+, CD8+, or CD8+CD57+ T cells (not recorded which) from PBMCs. The source of these receptors is a human donor in good health, serving as a control.

In this sample, this clonotype turned up many times. The CDR3 sequence: CASSPPRDRESYEQYF. CDR3 in DNA: TGTGCCAGCAGCCCCCCCCGGGACAGGGAGTCCTACGAGCAGTACTTC. This chain joins TRBV11-2 and TRBJ2-7; 9 bases agree with TRBD1. J was trimmed by 1 base and V by 5 bases; bases with no gene match: 9. Germline V CDR1 and CDR2: SGHAT, FQNNGV. The length of the CDR3 is 16 residues. The variable domain in full, with the rest retrieved from reference TRBV11-2 and TRBJ2-7, is EAGVAQSPRYKIIEKRQSVAFWCNPISGHATLYWYQQILGQGPKLLIQFQNNGVVDDSQLPKDRFSAERLKGVDSTLKIQPAKLEDSAVYLCASSPPRDRESYEQYFGPGTRLTVT.

For this clonotype: A much larger clone is a single base away; this may be a read error. The V and J genes are TRBV14 and TRBJ1-1; tentatively, D is TRBD1 (5 bases). Between the trimmed V and J ends, which lost 4 bases and 8 bases, there was a span of 14 bases. Germline CDR1 SGHDN, CDR2 FVKESK. The length of the CDR3 is 13 residues. The CDR3 nucleotides read TGTGCCAGCAGCCCCCCACGGGGGTTAGAAGCTTTCTTT. The encoded protein is CASSPPRGLEAFF. Drawing the rest from reference TRBV14 and TRBJ1-1, the complete variable domain is EAGVTQFPSHSVIEKGQTVTLRCDPISGHDNLYWYRRVMGKEIKFLLHFVKESKQDESGMPNNRFLAERTGGTYSTLKVQPAELEDSGVYFCASSPPRGLEAFFGQGTRLTVV.

In its sample, this clonotype was seen many times. The chain couples TRBV20-1 to TRBJ2-7, with 8 positions matching TRBD2. V shed 4 bases, J shed 6 bases, and the junction held 14 bases outside the gene matches. CDR3 size: 15 residues. CDR1 and CDR2 (germline): DFQATT, SNEGSKA (reference sequence). CDR3 bases: TGCAGTGCTAATAGTCGGAGCGGGAGTAGGAGCGAGCAGTACTTC. This translates into CSANSRSGSRSEQYF.

The V and J genes are TRBV11-1 and TRBJ1-2, with TRBD1 identical over 11 bases. The CDR3 is 17 residues long. The J segment lost 6 bases and the V segment lost 3 bases, leaving 12 bases of the junction unmatched. Germline V gene sequence: CDR1 SGHAT, CDR2 FQDESV (reference sequence). CDR3 loop: CASSFSPGQGVGHGYTF. For the CDR3, the DNA is TGTGCCAGCAGCTTCTCACCGGGACAGGGGGTTGGACATGGCTACACCTTC.